The 26 T cell receptor beta chains below were found in one sample sequenced in a study of identical twins. A single record per CDR3 protein comes from TCRdb applying MiXCR to the 5' RACE reads. The table has hundreds of thousands of distinct CDR3 sequences, about 20% seen once. These sequences were also reported in another study, on T cells expressing NK-cell markers.

The sequencing sample was made of PBMCs. The receptors here all came from a woman younger than 30 in good health.

This clonotype was counted only a few times. The rearrangement joins TRBV12-3 or TRBV12-4 to TRBJ1-1, with D tentatively TRBD1 (5 bases). V was cut by 0 bases and J by 6 bases, with 11 bases left in between. The CDR3 sequence is 14 residues long. The CDR3 coding sequence is TGTGCCAGCAGTTTAGCCGGGACCCTTTCTGAAGCTTTCTTT. Translating it yields CASSLAGTLSEAFF.

The sample holds a few counts of this clonotype. This chain joins TRBV29-1 and TRBJ1-1, with D perhaps TRBD1 (5 bases). The CDR3 has 10 residues. CDR1 is SQVTM and CDR2 is ANQGSEA in the germline V gene. Trimming took off 3 bases at V and 11 bases at J, with 10 bases between the two ends. CDR3 in amino acids: CSVEGQEAFF. CDR3 nucleotide sequence: TGCAGCGTTGAGGGGCAGGAGGCTTTCTTT.

V and J are TRBV7-9 and TRBJ2-1; 7 nucleotides match TRBD1. Germline lookup yields CDR1 SEHNR and CDR2 FQNEAQ (reference sequence). V lost 4 bases and J lost 9; bases outside the gene matches: 15. This CDR3 has 16 residues. CDR3 nucleotides: TGTGCCAGCAGCTCCGTTGAGGGGGCTAAGTGGTTTGAGCAGTTCTTC. It codes for CASSSVEGAKWFEQFF.

This clonotype was seen a few times. The chain carries TRBV25-1 and TRBJ1-2; D gene uncertain. With 2 bases removed from V and 2 bases from J, the gap between germline ends came to 6 bases. The germline V gene has CDR1 MGHDK and CDR2 SYGVNS. The CDR3 is made up of 13 amino acids. CDR3 nucleotide sequence: TGTGCCAGCAGTGAAAACAGAAACTATGGCTACACCTTC. Translation: CASSENRNYGYTF.

This clonotype appeared many times. V and J are TRBV7-7 and TRBJ2-5; 7 nucleotides align to TRBD2. CDR1 SSHAT and CDR2 FNYEAQ come from the germline V gene (reference sequence). The CDR3 is 14 amino acids. Trimming cost V 8 bases and J 5 bases; bases outside gene matches: 11. CDR3 residues: CASSGGGTSETQYF. CDR3 DNA: TGTGCCAGCTCGGGAGGCGGGACGTCGGAGACCCAGTACTTC.

This clonotype has just a few counts. The chain recombines TRBV20-1 with TRBJ2-5; D is unclear. V was cut by 3 bases and J by 3 bases, with 5 bases left in between. Germline CDR1 DFQATT, CDR2 SNEGSKA (reference sequence). This CDR3 is built from 11 residues. CDR3 region: CSASPEETQYF. As DNA, the CDR3 is TGCAGTGCTAGCCCGGAAGAGACCCAGTACTTC.

This clonotype showed up just a few times. Here the CDR3 DNA reads TGTGCCAGCAGCCAAGTCGGGGGGAGGGTGTCCTACGAGCAGTACTTC. Residues: CASSQVGGRVSYEQYF. The rearrangement links TRBV5-5 to TRBJ2-7; TRBD2 aligns across 7 bases. V gave up 4 bases and J gave up 1 base; unmatched junction bases: 11. The CDR3 consists of 16 residues. Germline lookup yields CDR1 SGHKS and CDR2 YYEKEE (reference sequence).

The sample holds a few counts of this clonotype. The rearrangement joins TRBV12-3 or TRBV12-4 to TRBJ1-2; 11 positions match TRBD1. V lost 6 bases and J lost 8; bases outside the gene matches: 5. This CDR3 has 13 amino acids. The CDR3: CASSPGQGVGYTF. The CDR3 DNA is TGTGCCAGCAGCCCGGGACAGGGGGTCGGCTACACCTTC.

The CDR3 is CASSRRQYTGELFF. The CDR3 bases are TGTGCCAGCAGTCGCAGACAGTACACCGGGGAGCTGTTTTTT. This chain links TRBV6-1 with TRBJ2-2; the D gene is possibly TRBD1 (5 bases). Germline CDR1 is MNHNS and CDR2 is SASEGT. CDR3 length: 14 residues. Trimming pared 5 bases from V and 3 bases from J, leaving 10 bases between.

This clonotype was seen just once. This chain joins TRBV5-5 and TRBJ1-2, with a weak D call TRBD1 (6 bases). The germline gives CDR1 SGHKS, CDR2 YYEKEE (reference sequence). V dropped 2 bases and J dropped 3 bases, with 17 bases sitting between them. The length of the CDR3 is 16 residues. The CDR3, as DNA: TGTGCCAGCAGCTTTGACGTGGGGGCCGTGTACTATGGCTACACCTTC. It yields the protein CASSFDVGAVYYGYTF.

The CDR3 loop reads CASSQILGSGTNTGELFF. CDR3 in DNA: TGTGCCAGCAGCCAAATCCTTGGTAGCGGGACGAACACCGGGGAGCTGTTTTTT. V gene TRBV3-1 combines with J gene TRBJ2-2, with 8 positions matching TRBD2. The CDR3 spans 18 residues. Trimming removed 2 bases from V and 0 bases from J; junction bases left unmatched: 8. CDR1 and CDR2 from the germline V gene are LGHDT and YNNKEL (reference sequence).

In regard to this clonotype: One end of the junction is discordant with germline, which a read error may explain. This chain links TRBV7-2 with TRBJ1-2, with D unresolved. The CDR3 runs 13 residues. The germline CDR1 and CDR2 sequences are SGHTA and FQGNSA. DNA for the CDR3: TGTGCCAGCAGCTTAGTGGGAGGGTACGGCTACTCCTTC. Translating it yields CASSLVGGYGYSF.

This clonotype was found a few times. The V gene is TRBV30, the J gene TRBJ2-2; TRBD2 is a possible D gene (5 bases). The V gene's germline CDR1 is GTSNPN and CDR2 SVGIG (reference sequence). This CDR3 spans 15 amino acids. The V and J ends lost 0 bases and 4 bases respectively, with 12 bases between them. The CDR3: CAWSVKASPTGELFF. The CDR3 DNA sequence: TGTGCCTGGAGTGTAAAGGCTAGCCCCACCGGGGAGCTGTTTTTT.

The chain joins TRBV18 to TRBJ2-7; D might be TRBD1 (5 bases). The CDR3 consists of 14 residues. V was pared by 4 bases and J by 1 base, with 11 bases between. Germline CDR1 is KGHSH and CDR2 is LQKENI. The CDR3 bases are TGTGCCAGCTCACGGTTGACAGATTCCTACGAGCAGTACTTC. Translating gives CASSRLTDSYEQYF. The whole variable domain, filled in from reference TRBV18 and TRBJ2-7, reads NAGVMQNPRHLVRRRGQEARLRCSPMKGHSHVYWYRQLPEEGLKFMVYLQKENIIDESGMPKERFSAEFPKEGPSILRIQQVVRGDSAAYFCASSRLTDSYEQYFGPGTRLTVT.

There are many counts of this clonotype. The rearrangement joins TRBV7-2 to TRBJ2-1, with 10 bases aligning to TRBD2. Germline assignment: CDR1 SGHTA and CDR2 FQGNSA. J lost 6 bases, V lost 2 bases, and 10 bases had no gene match. CDR3 length: 17 residues. Written as DNA, the CDR3 is TGTGCCAGCAGCTTAAGGGATACTAGCGGGAAGGTCAATGAGCAGTTCTTC. It encodes CASSLRDTSGKVNEQFF. The full variable domain, its missing parts supplied by reference TRBV7-2 and TRBJ2-1, is GAGVSQSPSNKVTEKGKDVELRCDPISGHTALYWYRQSLGQGLEFLIYFQGNSAPDKSGLPSDRFSAERTGGSVSTLTIQRTQQEDSAVYLCASSLRDTSGKVNEQFFGPGTRLTVL.

The V gene is TRBV5-1, the J gene TRBJ1-2; D gene ambiguous. Trimming took 4 bases from V and 5 from J, leaving 18 bases between them. The germline CDR1 and CDR2 sequences are SGHRS and YFSETQ. The CDR3 sequence is 15 residues long. The CDR3 coding sequence is TGCGCCAGCAGCATATACGGGCCTCAAACATATGGCTACACCTTC. It codes for CASSIYGPQTYGYTF.

This chain joins TRBV9 and TRBJ2-1; no clear D gene. Germline lookup yields CDR1 SGDLS and CDR2 YYNGEE. Trimming shortened V by 0 bases and J by 9 bases, and 7 bases separated the two germline ends. The CDR3 extends over 12 amino acids. DNA of the CDR3: TGTGCCAGCAGCGTAGCTTTGAGTGAGCAGTTCTTC. Amino acid sequence: CASSVALSEQFF. The full variable domain, rest sourced from reference TRBV9 and TRBJ2-1, is DSGVTQTPKHLITATGQRVTLRCSPRSGDLSVYWYQQSLDQGLQFLIQYYNGEERAKGNILERFSAQQFPDLHSELNLSSLELGDSALYFCASSVALSEQFFGPGTRLTVL.

V and J are TRBV12-3 or TRBV12-4 and TRBJ2-1; D is perhaps TRBD2 (6 bases). Between the trimmed V and J ends, which lost 6 bases and 8 bases, there was a span of 23 bases. The CDR3 totals 16 residues. CDR3 bases: TGTGCCAGCAGCTCCTCGGACCGATATGGAGGGGATGAGCAGTTCTTC. As protein: CASSSSDRYGGDEQFF.

In its sample, this clonotype was seen once. CDR3 bases: TGTGCCAGCAGTTTCGCCTGGGCGGACAGAGAGACCCAGTACTTC. This gives the protein CASSFAWADRETQYF. The chain is built from TRBV11-2 and TRBJ2-5; D perhaps matches TRBD1 (6 bases). Germline loops: CDR1 SGHAT, CDR2 FQNNGV. V dropped 6 bases and J dropped 4 bases, with 18 bases sitting between them. The CDR3 is 15 amino acids.

CDR3 DNA sequence: TGCAGCGTTGAGTTGGGACACGGTGGATCGGGCAATCAGCCCCAGCATTTT. Translated: CSVELGHGGSGNQPQHF. The chain employs TRBV29-1 and TRBJ1-5, with D perhaps TRBD1 (6 bases). The germline V gene encodes CDR1 SQVTM and CDR2 ANQGSEA. Trimming removed 3 bases from V and 2 bases from J, with 20 bases in between. The CDR3 length is 17 residues.

The chain is built from TRBV20-1 and TRBJ2-7; D possibly corresponds to TRBD2 (5 bases). Germline V CDR1 and CDR2: DFQATT, SNEGSKA (reference sequence). This CDR3 comprises 13 residues. Deletions cut 5 bases from V and 5 bases from J, with 16 bases between. In nucleotides, the CDR3 is TGCAGTGCTGACGGGGTTCAAAGGAACGAGCAGTACTTC. Protein product: CSADGVQRNEQYF.

V gene TRBV20-1 combines with J gene TRBJ2-1; no firm D call. V was pared by 3 bases and J by 3 bases, with 9 bases between. CDR1 and CDR2 from the germline V gene are DFQATT and SNEGSKA (reference sequence). The CDR3 loop spans 13 amino acids. CDR3 in DNA: TGCAGTGCTAGCGTCATTAGCTACAATGAGCAGTTCTTC. Protein sequence: CSASVISYNEQFF.

The chain carries TRBV4-3 and TRBJ2-2; D unclear. The CDR3 is 13 amino acids. The ends were cut back, 0 bases at V and 4 bases at J, with 3 bases in the middle. Germline loops: CDR1 LGHNA, CDR2 YSLEER. Here the CDR3 DNA reads TGCGCCAGCAGCCAAGACCCCACCGGGGAGCTGTTTTTT. Its protein is CASSQDPTGELFF.

This clonotype was seen a handful of times. V and J are TRBV18 and TRBJ2-1, with D possibly TRBD2 on 7 matching bases. The V gene's germline CDR1 is KGHSH and CDR2 LQKENI. V was cut by 0 bases and J by 9 bases, with 12 bases left in between. The CDR3 extends over 14 amino acids. The CDR3 sequence is CASSPPGGAGEQFF. The CDR3 DNA is TGTGCCAGCTCACCACCGGGGGGGGCAGGTGAGCAGTTCTTC.

The V call is TRBV6-4, the J call TRBJ2-3, with D possibly matching TRBD2 (5 bases). The CDR3 consists of 15 residues. Per germline, CDR1 MRHNA and CDR2 SNTAGT. Trimming took off 0 bases at V and 1 base at J, with 8 bases between the two ends. As DNA, the CDR3 is TGTGCCAGCAGTGACTCTAACGGGGGCACAGATACGCAGTATTTT. This encodes CASSDSNGGTDTQYF.

This chain joins TRBV7-8 and TRBJ1-4; no firm D call. Trimming removed 0 bases from V and 4 bases from J, with 15 bases in between. The CDR3 contains 17 residues. CDR1 SGHVS and CDR2 FQNEAQ come from the germline V gene. CDR3 bases: TGTGCCAGCAGCTTAGCGCGGCGGGGAGCCGATAATGAAAAACTGTTTTTT. Translated, it gives CASSLARRGADNEKLFF.